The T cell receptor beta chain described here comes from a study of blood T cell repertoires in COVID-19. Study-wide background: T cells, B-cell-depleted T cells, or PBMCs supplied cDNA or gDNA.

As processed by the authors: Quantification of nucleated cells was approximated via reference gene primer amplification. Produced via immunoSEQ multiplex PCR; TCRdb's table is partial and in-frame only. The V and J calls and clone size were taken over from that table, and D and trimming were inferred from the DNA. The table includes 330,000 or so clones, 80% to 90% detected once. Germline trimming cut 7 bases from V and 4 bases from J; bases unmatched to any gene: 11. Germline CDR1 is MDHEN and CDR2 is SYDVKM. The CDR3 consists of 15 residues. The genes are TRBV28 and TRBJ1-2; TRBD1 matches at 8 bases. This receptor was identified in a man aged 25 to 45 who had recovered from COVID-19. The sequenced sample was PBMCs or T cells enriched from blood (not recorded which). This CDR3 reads CASTSGTGYSYGYTF. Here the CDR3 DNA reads TGTGCCAGCACCTCCGGGACAGGATATTCCTATGGCTACACCTTC.